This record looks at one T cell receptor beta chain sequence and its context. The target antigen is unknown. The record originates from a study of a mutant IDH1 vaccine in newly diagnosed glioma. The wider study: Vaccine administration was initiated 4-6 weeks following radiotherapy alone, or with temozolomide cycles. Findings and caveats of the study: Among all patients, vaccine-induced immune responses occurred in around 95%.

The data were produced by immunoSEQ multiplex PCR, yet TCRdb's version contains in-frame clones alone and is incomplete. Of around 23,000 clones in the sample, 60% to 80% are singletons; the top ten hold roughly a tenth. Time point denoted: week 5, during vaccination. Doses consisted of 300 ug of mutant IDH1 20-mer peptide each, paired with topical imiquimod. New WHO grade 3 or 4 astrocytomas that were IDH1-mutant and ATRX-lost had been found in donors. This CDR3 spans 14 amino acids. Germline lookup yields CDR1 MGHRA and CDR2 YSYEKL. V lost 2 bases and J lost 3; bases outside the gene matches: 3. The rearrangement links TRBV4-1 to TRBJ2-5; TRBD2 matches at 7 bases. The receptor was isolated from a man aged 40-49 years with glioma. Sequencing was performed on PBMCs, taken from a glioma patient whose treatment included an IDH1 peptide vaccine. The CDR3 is CASSQPGLEETQYF. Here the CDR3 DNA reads TGCGCCAGCAGCCAACCTGGACTAGAAGAGACCCAGTACTTC.